This is a list of T cell receptor beta chains from one sample in a study of neurological immune-mediated disorders. One entry per CDR3 protein, called by TCRdb with MiXCR from the 5' RACE reads. The table includes roughly 56,000 distinct CDR3 sequences, about an eighth detected once. Sequenced material: PBMCs. The source is a man aged 60 to 69 in good health. Both conserved end residues are part of each CDR3.

TRBV20-1 | CSARDLTAGDTQYF
TRBV5-6 | CASSWAVGGKETQYF
TRBV20-1 | CSGIPGGQETQYF
TRBV27 | CASSLSGGGLGTEAFF
TRBV29-1 | CSVEVGNTIYF
TRBV28 | CASIRAENTEAFF
TRBV5-6 | CASSSDRDGYGYTF
TRBV4-3 | CASSQDLSREQYF
TRBV7-9 | CASSFEAGDTQYF
TRBV10-3 | CAISEPGKWGQYF
TRBV20-1 | CSATPGQIEKLFF
TRBV7-8 | CASSLVGGHTYEQYF
TRBV7-9 | CASSLAPTVSYEQYF
TRBV2 | CASSGLALQETQYF
TRBV7-9 | CASSFLPKAGDGYTF
TRBV9 | CASSVSTKFEGYTF
TRBV5-6 | CASTPYSPFLGSSSYEQYF
TRBV20-1 | CSANAVLAGALNEQYF
TRBV3-1 | CASSSGFYGYTF
TRBV7-3 | CASSLGHSNTEAFF
TRBV20-1 | CSARDSYRNTGELFF
TRBV28 | CASSSQGGELFF
TRBV15 | CVTSRTSGGSYNEQFF
TRBV7-2 | CASSPRGDSYEQYF
TRBV20-1 | CSAFHQGGGSTQYF
TRBV5-1 | CASSLEDREGTDTQYF
TRBV12-3/TRBV12-4 | CASTLALGDTEAFF
TRBV20-1 | CSAPFYGTQYF
TRBV28 | CASSPDTYEQYF
TRBV7-2 | CASSRTSGDGKYF
TRBV20-1 | CSASKLAGGFDEQYF
TRBV29-1 | CSADGGEQFF
TRBV2 | CASSVAGGSTDTQYF
TRBV9 | CASSERGIEPQHF
TRBV6-4 | CASSDRETDTQYF
TRBV5-1 | CASSLQGQGDTEAFF
TRBV7-9 | CASSRDTQETQYF
TRBV28 | CASSFPGTPGSSYEQYF
TRBV7-2 | CASSLASAPAGYEQFF
TRBV7-2 | CASSLGPFAGANVLTF
TRBV6-5 | CASSYSAGTYEQYF
TRBV6-6 | CASSYPGQAEAFF
TRBV5-1 | CASSPPDRGRSEQYF
TRBV25-1 | CASRAGFYNEQFF
TRBV7-8 | CASSYGTGNTEAFF
TRBV3-1 | CASRQGGNTEAFF